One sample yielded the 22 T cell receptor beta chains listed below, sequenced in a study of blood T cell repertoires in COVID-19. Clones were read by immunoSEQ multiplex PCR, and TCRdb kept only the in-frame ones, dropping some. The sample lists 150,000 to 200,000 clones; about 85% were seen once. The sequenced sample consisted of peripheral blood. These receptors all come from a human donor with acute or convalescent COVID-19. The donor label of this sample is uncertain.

This CDR3 reads CASSISEIQYTEAFF. CDR3 DNA: TGTGCCAGTAGTATATCGGAAATACAGTACACTGAAGCTTTCTTT. This chain connects TRBV19 to TRBJ1-1; no firm D call. The V gene lost 2 bases and the J gene lost 3 bases, with 13 bases spanning the gap. The germline V gene has CDR1 LNHDA and CDR2 SQIVND (reference sequence). The CDR3 contains 15 residues. The entire variable domain, with the rest obtained from reference TRBV19 and TRBJ1-1, is as follows: DGGITQSPKYLFRKEGQNVTLSCEQNLNHDAMYWYRQDPGQGLRLIYYSQIVNDFQKGDIAEGYSVSREKKESFPLTVTSAQKNPTAFYLCASSISEIQYTEAFFGQGTRLTVV.

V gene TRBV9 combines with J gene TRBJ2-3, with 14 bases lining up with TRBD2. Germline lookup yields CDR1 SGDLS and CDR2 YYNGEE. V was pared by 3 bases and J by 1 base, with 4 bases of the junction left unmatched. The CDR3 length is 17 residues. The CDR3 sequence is CASSAGTSGGGTDTQYF. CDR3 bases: TGTGCCAGCAGCGCCGGGACTAGCGGGGGCGGCACAGATACGCAGTATTTT.

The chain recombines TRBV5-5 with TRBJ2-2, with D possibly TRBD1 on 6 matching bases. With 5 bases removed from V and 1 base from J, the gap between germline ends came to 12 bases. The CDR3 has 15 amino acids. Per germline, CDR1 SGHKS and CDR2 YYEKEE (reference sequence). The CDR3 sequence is CASRLQGMNTGELFF. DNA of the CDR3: TGTGCCAGCAGACTACAGGGTATGAACACCGGGGAGCTGTTTTTT.

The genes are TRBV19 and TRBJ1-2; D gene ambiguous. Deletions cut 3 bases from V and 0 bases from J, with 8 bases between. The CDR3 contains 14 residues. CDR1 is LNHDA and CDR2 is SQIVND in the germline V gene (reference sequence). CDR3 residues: CASSISTSNYGYTF. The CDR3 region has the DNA TGTGCCAGTAGTATCTCGACTTCTAACTATGGCTACACCTTC.

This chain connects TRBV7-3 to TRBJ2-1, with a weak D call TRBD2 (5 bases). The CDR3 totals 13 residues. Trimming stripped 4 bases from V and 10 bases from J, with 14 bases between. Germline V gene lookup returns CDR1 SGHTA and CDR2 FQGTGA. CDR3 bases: TGTGCCAGCAGCTATTATGCCAGCGGAGAGCAGTTCTTC. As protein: CASSYYASGEQFF.

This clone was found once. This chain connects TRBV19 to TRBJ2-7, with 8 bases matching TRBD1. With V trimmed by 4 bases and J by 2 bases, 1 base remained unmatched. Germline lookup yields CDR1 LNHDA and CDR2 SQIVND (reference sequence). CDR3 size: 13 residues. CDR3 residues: CASSRTGTYEQYF. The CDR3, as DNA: TGTGCCAGTAGTAGGACAGGGACCTACGAGCAGTACTTC.

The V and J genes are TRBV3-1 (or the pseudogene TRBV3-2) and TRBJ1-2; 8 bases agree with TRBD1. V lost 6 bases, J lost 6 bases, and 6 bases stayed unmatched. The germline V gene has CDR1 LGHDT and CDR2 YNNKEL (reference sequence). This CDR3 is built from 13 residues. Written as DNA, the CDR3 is TGTGCCAGCAGACGGACAGGGATGAATGGCTACACCTTC. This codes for CASRRTGMNGYTF.

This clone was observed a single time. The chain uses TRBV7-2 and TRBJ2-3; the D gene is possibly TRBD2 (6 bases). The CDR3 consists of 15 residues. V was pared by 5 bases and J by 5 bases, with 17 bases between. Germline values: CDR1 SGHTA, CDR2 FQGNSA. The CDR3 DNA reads TGTGCCAGCAGCGTGGCGGGGTCTCGGGGAGATACGCAGTATTTT. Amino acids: CASSVAGSRGDTQYF.

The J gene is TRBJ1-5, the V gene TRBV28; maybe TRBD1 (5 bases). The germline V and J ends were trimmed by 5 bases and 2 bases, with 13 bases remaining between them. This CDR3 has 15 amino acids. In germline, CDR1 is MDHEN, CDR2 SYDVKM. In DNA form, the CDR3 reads TGTGCCAGCAGTCCCTCGGGGGAGGGCAATCAGCCCCAGCATTTT. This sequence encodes CASSPSGEGNQPQHF.

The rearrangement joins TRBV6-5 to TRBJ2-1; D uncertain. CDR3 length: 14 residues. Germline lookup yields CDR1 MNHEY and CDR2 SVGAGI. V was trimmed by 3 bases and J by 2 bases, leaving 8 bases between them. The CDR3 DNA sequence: TGTGCCAGCAGTTATGAGGCGGCCTACAATGAGCAGTTCTTC. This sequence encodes CASSYEAAYNEQFF.

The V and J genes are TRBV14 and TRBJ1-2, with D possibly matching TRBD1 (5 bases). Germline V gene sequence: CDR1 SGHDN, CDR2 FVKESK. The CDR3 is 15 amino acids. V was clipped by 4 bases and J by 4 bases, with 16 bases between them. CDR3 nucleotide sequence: TGTGCCAGCAGCCTCTCATGGGGGGGTGGCTATGGCTACACCTTC. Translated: CASSLSWGGGYGYTF.

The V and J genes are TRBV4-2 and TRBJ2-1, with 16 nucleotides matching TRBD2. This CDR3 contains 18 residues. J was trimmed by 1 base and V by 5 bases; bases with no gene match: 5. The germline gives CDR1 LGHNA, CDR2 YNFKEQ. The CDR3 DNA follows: TGTGCCAGCAGCTATGGGACTAGCGGGGGGGTATCCTACAATGAGCAGTTCTTC. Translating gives CASSYGTSGGVSYNEQFF.

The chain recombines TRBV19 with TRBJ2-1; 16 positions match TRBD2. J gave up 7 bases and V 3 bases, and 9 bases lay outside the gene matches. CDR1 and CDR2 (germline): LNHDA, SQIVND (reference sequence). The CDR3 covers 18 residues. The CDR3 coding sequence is TGTGCCAGTAGTATGACGGGGACTAGCGGGGGGGCAGGTAATGAGCAGTTCTTC. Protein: CASSMTGTSGGAGNEQFF.

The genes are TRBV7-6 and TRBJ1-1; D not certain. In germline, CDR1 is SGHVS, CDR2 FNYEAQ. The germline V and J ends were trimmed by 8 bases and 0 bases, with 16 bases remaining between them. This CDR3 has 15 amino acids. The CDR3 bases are TGTGCCAGCGGCGGGAAGGGTATCATGAACACTGAAGCTTTCTTT. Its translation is CASGGKGIMNTEAFF.

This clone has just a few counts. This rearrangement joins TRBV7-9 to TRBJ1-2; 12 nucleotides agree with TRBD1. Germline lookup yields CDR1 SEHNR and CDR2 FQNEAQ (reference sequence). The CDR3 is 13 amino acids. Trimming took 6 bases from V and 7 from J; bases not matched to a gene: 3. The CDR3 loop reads CASRMGQGAGYTF. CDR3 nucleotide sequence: TGTGCCAGCAGGATGGGACAGGGGGCTGGCTACACCTTC.

The CDR3 sequence: CASREGKDSGPEAFF. CDR3 coding DNA: TGTGCCAGTAGAGAGGGCAAGGACTCCGGTCCTGAAGCTTTCTTT. The V call is TRBV19, the J call TRBJ1-1; D is uncertain. Looked up from germline, CDR1 is LNHDA and CDR2 is SQIVND (reference sequence). The CDR3 has 15 residues. Trimming took off 6 bases at V and 6 bases at J, with 20 bases between the two ends.

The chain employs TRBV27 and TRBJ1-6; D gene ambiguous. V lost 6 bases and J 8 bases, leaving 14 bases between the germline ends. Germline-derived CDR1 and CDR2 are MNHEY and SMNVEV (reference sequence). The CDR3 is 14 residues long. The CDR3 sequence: CASRATPTHSPLHF. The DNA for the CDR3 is TGTGCCAGCAGAGCTACTCCTACCCATTCACCCCTCCACTTT.

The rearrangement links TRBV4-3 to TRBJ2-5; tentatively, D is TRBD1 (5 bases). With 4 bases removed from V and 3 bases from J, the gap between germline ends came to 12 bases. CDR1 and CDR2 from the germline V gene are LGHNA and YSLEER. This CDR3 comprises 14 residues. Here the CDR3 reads CASSRVGREETQYF. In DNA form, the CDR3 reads TGCGCCAGCAGCCGGGTAGGCAGGGAAGAGACCCAGTACTTC.

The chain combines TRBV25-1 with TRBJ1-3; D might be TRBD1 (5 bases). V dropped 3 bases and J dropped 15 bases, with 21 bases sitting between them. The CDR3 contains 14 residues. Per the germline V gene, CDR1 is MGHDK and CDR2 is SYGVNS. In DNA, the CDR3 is TGTGCCAGCAGTGACCAACGACAGCGGGGATTCCAATATTTT. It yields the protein CASSDQRQRGFQYF. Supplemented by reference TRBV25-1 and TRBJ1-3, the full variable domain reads EADIYQTPRYLVIGTGKKITLECSQTMGHDKMYWYQQDPGMELHLIHYSYGVNSTEKGDLSSESTVSRIRTEHFPLTLESARPSHTSQYLCASSDQRQRGFQYFGEGSWLTVV.

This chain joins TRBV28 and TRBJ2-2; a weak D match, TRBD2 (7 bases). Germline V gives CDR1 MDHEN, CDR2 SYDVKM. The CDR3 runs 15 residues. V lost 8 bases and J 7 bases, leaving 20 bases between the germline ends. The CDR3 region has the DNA TGTGCCAGCGCAAGGAGGGGGGGCCGAATCGGGGAGCTGTTTTTT. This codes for CASARRGGRIGELFF.

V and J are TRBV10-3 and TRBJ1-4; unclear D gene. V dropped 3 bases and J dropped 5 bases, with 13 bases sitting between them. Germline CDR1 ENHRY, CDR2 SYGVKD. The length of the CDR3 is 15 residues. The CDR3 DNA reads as TGTGCCATCAGTGATGCGGTCGCGGGGAATGAAAAACTGTTTTTT. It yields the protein CAISDAVAGNEKLFF.

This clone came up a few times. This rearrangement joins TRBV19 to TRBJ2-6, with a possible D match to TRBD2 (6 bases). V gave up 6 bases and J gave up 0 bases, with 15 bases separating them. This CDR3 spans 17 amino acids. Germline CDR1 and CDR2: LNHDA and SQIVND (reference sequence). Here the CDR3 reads CASRTPVGGSGANVLTF. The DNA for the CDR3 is TGTGCCAGTAGGACCCCGGTCGGGGGCTCTGGGGCCAACGTCCTGACTTTC.